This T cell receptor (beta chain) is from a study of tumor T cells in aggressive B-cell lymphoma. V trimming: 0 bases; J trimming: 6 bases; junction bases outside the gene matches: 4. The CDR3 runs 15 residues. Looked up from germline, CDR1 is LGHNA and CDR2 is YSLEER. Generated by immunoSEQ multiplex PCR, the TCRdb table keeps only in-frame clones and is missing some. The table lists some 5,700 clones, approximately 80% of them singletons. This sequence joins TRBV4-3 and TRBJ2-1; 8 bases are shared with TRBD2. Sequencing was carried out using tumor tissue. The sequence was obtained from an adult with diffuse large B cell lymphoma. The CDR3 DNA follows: TGCGCCAGCAGCCAAGAAGGGACTAGTTCCAATGAGCAGTTCTTC. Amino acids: CASSQEGTSSNEQFF.